The subject of this entry is one T cell receptor beta chain. The antigen is not known. The authors ran a second PCR of roughly 6 to 11 cycles using a sample-barcoded 5' primer and a J-beta primer mix. Via MiXCR, TCRdb re-called the 5' RACE reads, giving one row per CDR3 protein. Of hundreds of thousands of distinct CDR3 sequences in the sample, roughly 53% were seen once. The sample is drawn from a study of blood T cells in healthy people across ages. Each sample gave at least 6.5 million isolated PBMCs. There were at least 5 micrograms of total RNA extracted from every sample. CDR1 and CDR2 from the germline V gene are DFQATT and SNEGSKA (reference sequence). This CDR3 has 17 residues. The V and J ends lost 0 bases and 6 bases respectively, with 22 bases between them. Findings and limits, study-wide: Getting older went along with TCR beta diversity per million T cells dropping roughly linearly. Donors of long life had a larger count of naive CD4+ cells and greater diversity than aged donors.

Sequencing used blood. The receptor was isolated from a man between 60 and 70 years old in good health. The rearrangement joins TRBV20-1 to TRBJ2-3; D is possibly TRBD1 or TRBD2 (5 bases each). CDR3 region: CSARDPRTAVGADTQYF. CDR3 DNA: TGCAGTGCTAGAGACCCACGGACTGCTGTTGGGGCGGATACGCAGTATTTT.